The 29 T cell receptor beta chains below come from one sample, sequenced in a study of OX40 agonist ivuxolimab in advanced cancers. The library relied on the immunoSEQ multiplex PCR assay. In TCRdb, the immuneACCESS table is reduced to in-frame sequences with V and J assigned. These tables do not hold every clone; where another copy was compared, an unresolved V gene accounts for under half, and the others remain unexplained. A total of around 53,000 clones appear in this sample, roughly 92% of them only once. Of the sample, about 17% is held by the ten largest clones. The source material was CD4+ or CD8+ T cells sorted from blood, sampled in a trial of the OX40 agonist ivuxolimab. The receptors originated from an adult with an advanced solid tumor such as melanoma, head and neck, liver or kidney cancer.

V usage is TRBV19 and J usage is TRBJ2-5; D possibly uses TRBD1 or TRBD2 (5 bases each). From germline, CDR1 is LNHDA and CDR2 SQIVND (reference sequence). The CDR3 is 13 amino acids. Trimming shortened V by 1 base and J by 5 bases, and 8 bases separated the two germline ends. As DNA, the CDR3 is TGTGCCAGTAGTATAGGGGGGAAGGAGACCCAGTACTTC. This encodes CASSIGGKETQYF. The complete variable domain, with remaining parts taken from reference TRBV19 and TRBJ2-5, reads DGGITQSPKYLFRKEGQNVTLSCEQNLNHDAMYWYRQDPGQGLRLIYYSQIVNDFQKGDIAEGYSVSREKKESFPLTVTSAQKNPTAFYLCASSIGGKETQYFGPGTRLLVL.

This clone was picked up one time. V and J are TRBV19 and TRBJ2-7, with D tentatively TRBD2 (5 bases). Germline loops: CDR1 LNHDA, CDR2 SQIVND (reference sequence). V lost 5 bases to trimming and J lost 3 bases, with 17 bases between them. The length of the CDR3 is 15 residues. CDR3 residues: CASSPGYGVFYEQYF. In DNA, the CDR3 is TGTGCCAGTAGTCCGGGATACGGGGTGTTCTACGAGCAGTACTTC.

This chain joins TRBV12-5 and TRBJ2-5, with D possibly being TRBD2 (6 bases). Germline-derived CDR1 and CDR2 are LGHNT and FRNRAP. CDR3 size: 14 residues. Trimming removed 7 bases from V and 4 bases from J, with 16 bases in between. CDR3 DNA: TGTGCTAGTGCCTCCCCCGGGGGTGCAGAGACCCAGTACTTC. Its translation: CASASPGGAETQYF.

The rearrangement links TRBV7-3 to TRBJ2-5; D gene ambiguous. In germline, CDR1 is SGHTA, CDR2 FQGTGA. Trimming cost V 5 bases and J 4 bases, with 11 bases left between them. This CDR3 region has 13 residues. CDR3 nucleotides: TGTGCCAGCAGCCAGACTGTGCCAGAGACCCAGTACTTC. Amino acid sequence: CASSQTVPETQYF. The full variable domain, rest sourced from reference TRBV7-3 and TRBJ2-5, is GAGVSQTPSNKVTEKGKYVELRCDPISGHTALYWYRQSLGQGPEFLIYFQGTGAADDSGLPNDRFFAVRPEGSVSTLKIQRTERGDSAVYLCASSQTVPETQYFGPGTRLLVL.

V gene TRBV10-1 combines with J gene TRBJ2-7; no clear D. Trimming removed 0 bases at V and 3 bases at J, with 6 bases between. The V gene's germline CDR1 is WNHNN and CDR2 SYGVQD (reference sequence). This CDR3 is built from 13 residues. CDR3: CASSESYSYEQYF. Written as DNA, the CDR3 is TGCGCCAGCAGTGAGTCGTACAGCTACGAGCAGTACTTC.

The chain is built from TRBV10-2 and TRBJ1-5, with D uncertain. CDR3 length equals 13 residues. Germline-derived CDR1 and CDR2 are WSHSY and SAAADI. V lost 6 bases and J lost 5, with 11 bases in between. The CDR3 sequence is CASSSNSYQPQHF. The DNA for the CDR3 is TGCGCCAGCAGCTCTAACAGTTATCAGCCCCAGCATTTT.

About this clone itself: Other DNA sequences in this sample translate to the same CDR3. This chain joins TRBV27 and TRBJ2-1, with 9 bases fitting TRBD2. Germline V gene sequence: CDR1 MNHEY, CDR2 SMNVEV (reference sequence). The CDR3 sequence is 13 residues long. V was clipped by 5 bases and J by 4 bases; unmatched bases: 0. In nucleotides, the CDR3 is TGTGCCAGCAGTCTAGCGGGGTACAATGAGCAGTTCTTC. Translated, it gives CASSLAGYNEQFF.

The V call is TRBV7-7, the J call TRBJ2-7, with 7 bases fitting TRBD2. Trimming took 5 bases from V and 6 from J; bases not matched to a gene: 1. The CDR3 is made up of 11 amino acids. CDR1 and CDR2 from the germline V gene are SSHAT and FNYEAQ (reference sequence). The chain's CDR3 is CASSPGGEQYF. CDR3 DNA sequence: TGTGCCAGCAGCCCGGGGGGCGAGCAGTACTTC.

CDR3 DNA: TGTGCCAGCAGCGTAGCTACGGGGGTTAACGAGCAGTACTTC. Protein: CASSVATGVNEQYF. The chain recombines TRBV9 with TRBJ2-7, with D tentatively TRBD2 (6 bases). Trimming shortened V by 0 bases and J by 5 bases, and 12 bases separated the two germline ends. Germline values: CDR1 SGDLS, CDR2 YYNGEE. The CDR3 consists of 14 residues.

The chain carries TRBV21-1 and TRBJ2-4. TRBV21-1 counts as a pseudogene. The CDR3 has 21 amino acids. The CDR3 nucleotides are TGTGCCAGCAGCAAGTTGGCCTATCCTCCATTTTATCAGTTAGCCAAAAACATTCAGTACTTC. It is translated as CASSKLAYPPFYQLAKNIQYF.

V usage is TRBV19 and J usage is TRBJ2-7; no firm D call. Germline V CDR1 and CDR2: LNHDA, SQIVND (reference sequence). Trimming took 3 bases from V and 2 from J, leaving 8 bases between them. This CDR3 has 13 residues. CDR3 sequence reads: CASSMGSTYEQYF. The CDR3 DNA reads TGTGCCAGTAGTATGGGCAGCACCTACGAGCAGTACTTC.

V gene TRBV9 combines with J gene TRBJ2-1; 7 bases are shared with TRBD1. Germline CDR1 SGDLS, CDR2 YYNGEE. The CDR3 runs to 11 residues. Trimming removed 7 bases from V and 8 bases from J; junction bases left unmatched: 3. CDR3 protein: CASGQVHEQFF. In DNA, the CDR3 is TGTGCCAGCGGACAGGTCCATGAGCAGTTCTTC.

V usage is TRBV11-2 and J usage is TRBJ1-3; tentative D call: TRBD1 (5 bases). Trimming pared 5 bases from V and 4 bases from J, leaving 12 bases between. CDR1 and CDR2 from the germline V gene are SGHAT and FQNNGV. This CDR3 contains 14 residues. The CDR3 here is CASSQVRTGNTIYF. DNA for the CDR3: TGTGCCAGCAGCCAAGTGAGGACAGGAAACACCATATATTTT.

This chain links TRBV10-2 with TRBJ2-7; 9 nucleotides align to TRBD2. CDR3 length equals 15 residues. Germline V gene data show CDR1 as WSHSY and CDR2 as SAAADI. The V and J ends lost 5 bases and 0 bases, in that order; junction bases with no gene match: 5. The CDR3, as DNA: TGCGCCAGCAGTCCCCTTAGCGGGAGCTCCTACGAGCAGTACTTC. It is translated as CASSPLSGSSYEQYF.

The V call is TRBV5-4, the J call TRBJ2-5, with D possibly being TRBD1 or TRBD2 (5 bases each). The DNA end is more similar to TRBJ2-7, so the J call may be wrong. This CDR3 region has 15 residues. CDR1 is SGHNT and CDR2 is YYREEE in the germline V gene (reference sequence). The DNA for the CDR3 is TGTGCCAGCAGCGGCGAGGGGTCCCCTCCCTACGAGCAGTACTTC. As protein: CASSGEGSPPYEQYF.

The count of this clone is one. V gene TRBV14 combines with J gene TRBJ2-7; possibly TRBD2 for D (6 bases). Germline values: CDR1 SGHDN, CDR2 FVKESK. V gave up 3 bases and J gave up 4 bases, with 16 bases separating them. This CDR3 contains 15 residues. The CDR3: CASSHPTGVQYEQYF. The CDR3 nucleotides read TGTGCCAGCAGCCACCCCACGGGAGTACAGTACGAGCAGTACTTC.

The rearrangement uses TRBV4-3 and TRBJ1-4; no clear D gene. The germline V and J ends were trimmed by 4 bases and 2 bases, with 11 bases remaining between them. The germline V gene encodes CDR1 LGHNA and CDR2 YSLEER. CDR3 size: 15 residues. CDR3 nucleotide sequence: TGCGCCAGCAGCCGGCTGACTGGGACTAATGAAAAACTGTTTTTT. Translation gives CASSRLTGTNEKLFF.

The chain is built from TRBV10-3 and TRBJ1-1; TRBD1 agrees at 9 bases. This CDR3 has 15 amino acids. Trimming cost V 5 bases and J 1 base; bases outside gene matches: 5. Germline-derived CDR1 and CDR2 are ENHRY and SYGVKD. This CDR3 is CAISYGTGQNTEAFF. CDR3 DNA: TGTGCCATCAGTTATGGGACAGGGCAGAACACTGAAGCTTTCTTT.

This clone was detected a few times. The genes are TRBV6-5 and TRBJ2-3; tentatively, D is TRBD1 or TRBD2 (6 bases each). Trimming took off 6 bases at V and 0 bases at J, with 13 bases between the two ends. Germline-derived CDR1 and CDR2 are MNHEY and SVGAGI. The CDR3 is 15 residues long. The DNA for the CDR3 is TGTGCCAGCAGGGACGGGGGCGCGAGCACAGATACGCAGTATTTT. Translated: CASRDGGASTDTQYF.

The chain links TRBV27 to TRBJ2-1; 10 bases align to TRBD2. The CDR3 sequence is 17 residues long. The V segment lost 5 bases and the J segment 6 bases; nucleotides outside the gene matches: 13. In germline, CDR1 is MNHEY, CDR2 SMNVEV (reference sequence). The CDR3 nucleotides are TGTGCCAGCAGTCCCTTCCCACAGCGGGAGGGCCGCAATGAGCAGTTCTTC. Translating gives CASSPFPQREGRNEQFF.

The chain combines TRBV6-5 with TRBJ2-3; TRBD2 matches at 12 bases. This CDR3 comprises 16 residues. CDR1 is MNHEY, CDR2 SVGAGI, per germline. Trimming took 4 bases from V and 3 from J; bases not matched to a gene: 5. The CDR3 reads CASSFGTSGFTDTQYF. Written as DNA, the CDR3 is TGTGCCAGCAGTTTTGGGACTAGCGGGTTTACAGATACGCAGTATTTT.

V usage is TRBV25-1 and J usage is TRBJ2-5, with D possibly matching TRBD2 (6 bases). The CDR3 contains 13 residues. The V end was cut by 5 bases, the J end by 5 bases, with 12 bases between. Germline-derived CDR1 and CDR2 are MGHDK and SYGVNS. The CDR3 loop is CASSTAGIETQYF. The CDR3 nucleotides read TGTGCCAGCAGTACTGCGGGGATTGAGACCCAGTACTTC.

The gene calls are TRBV5-8 and TRBJ2-7; D is uncertain. V lost 2 bases and J 6 bases, leaving 9 bases between the germline ends. CDR3 length: 12 residues. The germline V gene has CDR1 SGHTS and CDR2 YDEGEE. This CDR3 is CASSFSDFEQYF. CDR3 bases: TGTGCCAGCAGCTTTTCTGATTTCGAGCAGTACTTC.

The gene calls are TRBV19 and TRBJ2-2, with TRBD1 matching over 7 bases. V trimming: 5 bases; J trimming: 1 base; junction bases outside the gene matches: 7. Germline assignment: CDR1 LNHDA and CDR2 SQIVND (reference sequence). The CDR3 sequence is 16 residues long. The CDR3 here is CASSGHRDRNTGELFF. The CDR3 region has the DNA TGTGCCAGTAGTGGACACCGGGACAGGAACACCGGGGAGCTGTTTTTT.

Only one count was recorded for this clone. V and J are TRBV5-5 and TRBJ2-7; no definite D call. The CDR3 is made up of 14 amino acids. Between the trimmed V and J ends, which lost 0 bases and 3 bases, there was a span of 10 bases. Germline V gene data show CDR1 as SGHKS and CDR2 as YYEKEE (reference sequence). The CDR3 reads CASSLVKGYYEQYF. The CDR3 DNA is TGTGCCAGCAGCTTGGTAAAGGGTTACTACGAGCAGTACTTC.

This chain links TRBV7-6 with TRBJ2-1; D possibly matches TRBD1 or TRBD2 (5 bases each). The CDR3 spans 16 residues. Germline V gene sequence: CDR1 SGHVS, CDR2 FNYEAQ. V dropped 1 base and J dropped 8 bases, with 18 bases sitting between them. The CDR3 reads CASSLDLGGLGDEQFF. CDR3 sequence (DNA): TGTGCCAGCAGCTTAGATCTGGGCGGGTTGGGGGATGAGCAGTTCTTC.

V and J are TRBV7-3 and TRBJ2-5; D is possibly TRBD2 (6 bases). CDR1 and CDR2 from the germline V gene are SGHTA and FQGTGA. V dropped 4 bases and J dropped 5 bases, with 23 bases sitting between them. This CDR3 spans 17 amino acids. CDR3 nucleotides: TGTGCCAGCAGCTCGGGGGTCGGACTCAGCGGTAGGGAGACCCAGTACTTC. This sequence encodes CASSSGVGLSGRETQYF.

The chain has TRBV5-6 and TRBJ2-5; TRBD2 matches at 13 bases. After removal of 2 bases from V and 7 bases from J, the junction contained 8 bases not matched to a gene. The germline V gene encodes CDR1 SGHDT and CDR2 YYEEEE. The CDR3 contains 16 residues. For the CDR3, the DNA is TGTGCCAGCAGCTTCGGGACTAGCGGGAACGTCGGGACCCAGTACTTC. Translating it yields CASSFGTSGNVGTQYF.

J is TRBJ2-7 and V is TRBV9, with TRBD2 matching 7 bases. CDR3 length: 15 residues. V lost 4 bases to trimming and J lost 2 bases; unmatched junction nucleotides: 9. CDR1 and CDR2 from the germline V gene are SGDLS and YYNGEE. CDR3 loop: CASSHSGAPTYEQYF. The CDR3 coding sequence is TGTGCCAGCAGCCACAGCGGGGCTCCTACCTACGAGCAGTACTTC.